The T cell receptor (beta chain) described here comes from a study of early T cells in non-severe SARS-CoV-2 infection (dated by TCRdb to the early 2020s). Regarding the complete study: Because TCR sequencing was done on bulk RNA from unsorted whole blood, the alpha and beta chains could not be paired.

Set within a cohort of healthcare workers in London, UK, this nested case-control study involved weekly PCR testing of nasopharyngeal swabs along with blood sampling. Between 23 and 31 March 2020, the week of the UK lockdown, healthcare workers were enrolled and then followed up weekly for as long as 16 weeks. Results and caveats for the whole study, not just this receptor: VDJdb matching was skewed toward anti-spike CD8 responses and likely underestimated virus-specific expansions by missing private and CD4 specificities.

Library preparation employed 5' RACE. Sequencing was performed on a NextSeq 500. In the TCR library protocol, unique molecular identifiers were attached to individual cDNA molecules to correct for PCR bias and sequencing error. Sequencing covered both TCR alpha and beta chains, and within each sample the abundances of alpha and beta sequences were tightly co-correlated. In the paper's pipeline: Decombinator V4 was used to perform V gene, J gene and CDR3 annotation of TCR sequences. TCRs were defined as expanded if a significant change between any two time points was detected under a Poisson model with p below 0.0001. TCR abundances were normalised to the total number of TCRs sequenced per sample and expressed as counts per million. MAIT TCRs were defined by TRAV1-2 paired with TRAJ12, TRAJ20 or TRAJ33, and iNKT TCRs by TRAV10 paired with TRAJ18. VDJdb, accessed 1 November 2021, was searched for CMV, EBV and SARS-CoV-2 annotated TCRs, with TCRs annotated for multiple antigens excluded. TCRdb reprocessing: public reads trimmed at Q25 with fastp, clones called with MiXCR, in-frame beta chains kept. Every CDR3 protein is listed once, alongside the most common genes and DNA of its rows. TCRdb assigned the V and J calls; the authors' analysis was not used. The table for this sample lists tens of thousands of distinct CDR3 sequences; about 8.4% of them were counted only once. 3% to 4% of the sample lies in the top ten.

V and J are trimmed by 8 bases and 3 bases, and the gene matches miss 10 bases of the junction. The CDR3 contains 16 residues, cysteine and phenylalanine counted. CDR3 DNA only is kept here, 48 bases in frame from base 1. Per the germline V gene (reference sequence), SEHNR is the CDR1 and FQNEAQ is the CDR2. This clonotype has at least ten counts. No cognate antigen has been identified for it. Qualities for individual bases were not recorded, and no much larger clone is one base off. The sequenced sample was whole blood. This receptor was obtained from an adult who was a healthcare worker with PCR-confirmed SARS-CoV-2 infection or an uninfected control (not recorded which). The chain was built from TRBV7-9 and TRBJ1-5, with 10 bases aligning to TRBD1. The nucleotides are TGTGCCAGCTCCCCCCTCGGGACAGGGGCCAATCAGCCCCAGCATTTT. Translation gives CASSPLGTGANQPQHF.